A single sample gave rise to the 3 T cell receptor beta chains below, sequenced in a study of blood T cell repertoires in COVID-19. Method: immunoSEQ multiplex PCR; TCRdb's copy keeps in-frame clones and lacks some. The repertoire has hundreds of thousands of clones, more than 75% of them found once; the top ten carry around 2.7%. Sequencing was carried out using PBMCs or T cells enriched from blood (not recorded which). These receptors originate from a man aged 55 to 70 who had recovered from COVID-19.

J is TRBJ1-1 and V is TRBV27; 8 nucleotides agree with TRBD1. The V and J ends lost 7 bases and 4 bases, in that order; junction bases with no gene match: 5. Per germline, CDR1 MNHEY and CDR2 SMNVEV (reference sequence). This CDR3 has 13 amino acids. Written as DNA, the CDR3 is TGTGCCAGCAAACCAGGGGGCCTCACTGAAGCTTTCTTT. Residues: CASKPGGLTEAFF.

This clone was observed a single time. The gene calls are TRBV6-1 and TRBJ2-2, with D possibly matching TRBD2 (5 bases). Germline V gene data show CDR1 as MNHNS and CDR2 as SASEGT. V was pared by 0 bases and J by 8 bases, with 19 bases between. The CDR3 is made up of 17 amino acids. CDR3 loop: CASSEAPRTTRSGELFF. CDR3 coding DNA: TGTGCCAGCAGTGAAGCGCCCCGTACTACTAGGTCGGGGGAGCTGTTTTTT.

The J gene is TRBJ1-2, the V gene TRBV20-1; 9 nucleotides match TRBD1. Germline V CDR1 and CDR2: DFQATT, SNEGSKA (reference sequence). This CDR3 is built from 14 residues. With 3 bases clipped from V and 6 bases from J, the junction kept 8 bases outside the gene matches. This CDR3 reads CSASSSWTGDGYTF. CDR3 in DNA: TGCAGTGCTAGTTCCTCCTGGACAGGGGATGGCTACACCTTC.